The T cell receptor (beta chain) described here comes from a study of T cells in Graves' hyperthyroidism and ophthalmopathy. Overall study results and limits: Clonotypes that were expanded in thyroid above 0.001 mostly appeared in blood too. Stable hyperthyroidism was separated from ophthalmopathy by a model based on 13 V-J features.

Amplified TCR beta CDR3 regions came from RNA transcripts. HTBI primers were the set used in a first-round RT-PCR of the TCR CDR3. Via MiXCR, TCRdb re-called the multiplex PCR reads, giving one row per CDR3 protein. Of 500,000 to 550,000 distinct CDR3 sequences in the sample, 15% to 20% were seen once. Diagnosis rested on symptoms, serum thyroxine and TRAb, thyroid ultrasound, and orbital computed tomography. The V end lost 0 bases, the J end lost 0 bases, and 12 bases lay between the germline ends. The CDR3 totals 17 residues. This clonotype was recorded a few times. Its antigen is not identified. The chain combines TRBV12-3 or TRBV12-4 with TRBJ1-5; D is unclear. Sequenced sample: blood. The source of this sequence is a man in his forties with Graves' ophthalmopathy. This CDR3 reads CASSLAGGTYSNQPQHF. The CDR3 DNA is TGTGCCAGCAGTTTAGCGGGAGGTACCTATAGCAATCAGCCCCAGCATTTT.